This T cell receptor (beta chain) was sequenced in a study of blood T cell repertoires in COVID-19. As for the study in general: The United States, Italy and Spain were the sources of the acute and convalescent COVID-19 samples. T cells, B-cell-depleted T cells, or PBMCs supplied cDNA or gDNA.

Seattle patient enrollment occurred during active infection, with longitudinal follow-up thereafter. In the original analysis: Reference gene primers were amplified, and this amplification served to estimate nucleated cell counts. The method was immunoSEQ multiplex PCR; TCRdb's version includes in-frame clones alone and lacks a portion of them. The V and J calls and clone size are taken from that table; D and trimming were inferred from the DNA. The data hold a few hundred thousand clones, with around 88% observed a single time. Sequencing was carried out using peripheral blood. The source is a woman between 45 and 60 years old with COVID-19, enrolled during active disease.

CDR3 sequence reads: CASTRSSGANVLTF. In nucleotides, the CDR3 is TGTGCCAGCACGCGGTCCTCTGGGGCCAACGTCCTGACTTTC. The chain carries TRBV9 and TRBJ2-6; no definite D call. CDR1 and CDR2 (germline): SGDLS, YYNGEE. The CDR3 sequence is 14 residues long. V lost 6 bases, J lost 0 bases, and 7 bases lay in between.